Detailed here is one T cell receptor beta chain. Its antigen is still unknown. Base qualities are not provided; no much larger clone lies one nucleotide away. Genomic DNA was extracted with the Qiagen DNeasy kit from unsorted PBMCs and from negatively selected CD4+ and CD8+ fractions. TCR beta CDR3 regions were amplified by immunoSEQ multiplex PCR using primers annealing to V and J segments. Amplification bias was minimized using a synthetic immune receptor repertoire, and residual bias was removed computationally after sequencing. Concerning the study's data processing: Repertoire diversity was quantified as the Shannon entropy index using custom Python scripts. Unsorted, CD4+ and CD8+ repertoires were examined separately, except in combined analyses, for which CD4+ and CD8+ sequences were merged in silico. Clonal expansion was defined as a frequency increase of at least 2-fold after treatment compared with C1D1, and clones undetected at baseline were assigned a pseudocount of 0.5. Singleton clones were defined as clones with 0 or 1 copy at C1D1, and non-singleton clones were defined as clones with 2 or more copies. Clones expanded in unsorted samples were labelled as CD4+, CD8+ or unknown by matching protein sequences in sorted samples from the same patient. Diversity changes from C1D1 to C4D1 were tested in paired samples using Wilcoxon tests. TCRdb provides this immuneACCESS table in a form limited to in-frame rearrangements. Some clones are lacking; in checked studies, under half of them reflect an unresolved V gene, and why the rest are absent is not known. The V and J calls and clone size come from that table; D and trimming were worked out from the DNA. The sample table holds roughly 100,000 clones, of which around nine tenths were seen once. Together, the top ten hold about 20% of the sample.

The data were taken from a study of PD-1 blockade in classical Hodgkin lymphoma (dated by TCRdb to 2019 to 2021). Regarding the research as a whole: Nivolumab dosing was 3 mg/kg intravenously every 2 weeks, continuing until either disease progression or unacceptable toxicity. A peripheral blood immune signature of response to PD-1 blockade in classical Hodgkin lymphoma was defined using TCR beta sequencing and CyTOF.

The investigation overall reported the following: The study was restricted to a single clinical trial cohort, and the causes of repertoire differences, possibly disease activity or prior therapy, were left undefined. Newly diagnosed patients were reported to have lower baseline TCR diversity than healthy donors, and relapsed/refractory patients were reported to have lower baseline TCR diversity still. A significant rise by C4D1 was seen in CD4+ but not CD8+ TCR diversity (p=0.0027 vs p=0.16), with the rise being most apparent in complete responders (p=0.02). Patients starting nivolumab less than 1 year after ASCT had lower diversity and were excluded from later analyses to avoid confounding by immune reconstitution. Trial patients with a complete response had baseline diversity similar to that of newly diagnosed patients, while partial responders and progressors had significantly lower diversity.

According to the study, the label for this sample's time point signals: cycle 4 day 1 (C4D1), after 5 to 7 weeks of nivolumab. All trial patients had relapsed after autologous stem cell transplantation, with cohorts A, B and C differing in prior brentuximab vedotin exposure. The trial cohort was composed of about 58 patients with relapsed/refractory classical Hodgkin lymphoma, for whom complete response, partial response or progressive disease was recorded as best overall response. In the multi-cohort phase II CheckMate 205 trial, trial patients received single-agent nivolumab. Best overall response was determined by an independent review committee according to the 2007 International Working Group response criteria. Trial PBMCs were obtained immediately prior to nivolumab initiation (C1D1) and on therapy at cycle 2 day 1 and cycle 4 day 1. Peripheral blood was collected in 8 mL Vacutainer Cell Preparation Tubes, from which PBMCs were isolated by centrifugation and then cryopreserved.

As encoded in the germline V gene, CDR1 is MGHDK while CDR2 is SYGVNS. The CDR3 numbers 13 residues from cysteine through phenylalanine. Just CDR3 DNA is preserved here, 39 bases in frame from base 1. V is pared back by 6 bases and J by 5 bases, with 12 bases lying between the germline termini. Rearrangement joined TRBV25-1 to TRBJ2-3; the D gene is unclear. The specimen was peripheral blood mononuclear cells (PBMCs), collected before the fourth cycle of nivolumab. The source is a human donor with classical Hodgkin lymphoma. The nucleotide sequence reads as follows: TGTGCCAGCAGGGATTCCCTGGGAGATACGCAGTATTTT. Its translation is CASRDSLGDTQYF. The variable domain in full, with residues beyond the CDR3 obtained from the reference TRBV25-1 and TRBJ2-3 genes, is EADIYQTPRYLVIGTGKKITLECSQTMGHDKMYWYQQDPGMELHLIHYSYGVNSTEKGDLSSESTVSRIRTEHFPLTLESARPSHTSQYLCASRDSLGDTQYFGPGTRLTVL.